A selection of T cell receptor beta chains follows, all from one sample in a study of T cell repertoires in cytomegalovirus infection. TCRdb re-called the reads with MiXCR, one entry per CDR3 protein. The sample carries about 740,000 distinct CDR3 sequences, roughly 35% recorded once. Material for sequencing was PBMCs. These receptors were obtained from a human donor in good health (CMV status not recorded). Some clones in this sample may be carry-over from other donors' samples. Each CDR3 is given with its conserved first and last residue. The D gene is left open where the match is weak. Clone size is given for some rows only: seen once, a few or many times, or a class if the clone is expanded.

j_gene	v_gene	abundance	d_gene	CDR3nt	CDR3aa
TRBJ2-5	TRBV12-3/TRBV12-4	few	TRBD2	TGTGCCAGCAGTCGAATAGCGGGAGTGGAGACCCAGTACTTC	CASSRIAGVETQYF
TRBJ2-7	TRBV6-6	NA	NA	TGTGCCAGCAGTGCTGGGTCGACAGGCTGGGGCGAGCAGTACTTC	CASSAGSTGWGEQYF
TRBJ1-6	TRBV7-8	NA	NA	TGTGCCAGCAGCTTTCGGGACAACTATAATTCACCCCTCCACTTT	CASSFRDNYNSPLHF
TRBJ2-7	TRBV11-2	few	TRBD1	TGTGCCAGCAGCTTGGTTCGCAGGACAGGGGGCGAGCAGTACTTC	CASSLVRRTGGEQYF
TRBJ2-7	TRBV28	NA	TRBD2	TGTGCCAGCAGTTTAATTCGGGGGGGCTCCTACGAGCAGTACTTC	CASSLIRGGSYEQYF
TRBJ2-3	TRBV7-9	few	NA	TGTGCCAGCAGCTTTCCTCCGGACCGGTCTAGCACAGATACGCAGTATTTT	CASSFPPDRSSTDTQYF
TRBJ2-7	TRBV5-1	NA	NA	TGCGCCAGCAGTTTAGGCGGGACAACTACATCCTACGAGCAGTACTTC	CASSLGGTTTSYEQYF
TRBJ1-5	TRBV11-2	NA	NA	TGTGCCAGCAGTTCCGGGGCTAGCAATCAGCCCCAGCATTTT	CASSSGASNQPQHF
TRBJ2-5	TRBV4-1	many	NA	TGTGCCAGCAGTCAACGGGAGACCCAGTACTTC	CASSQRETQYF
TRBJ1-6	TRBV11-2	few	NA	TGTGCCAGCAGCTTAGGCACAGTACGGAGCTCCTATAATTCACCCCTCCACTTT	CASSLGTVRSSYNSPLHF
TRBJ2-7	TRBV28	NA	NA	TGTGCCAGCAGTTTCGCGGTCACAGACGAGCAGTACTTC	CASSFAVTDEQYF
TRBJ1-5	TRBV25-1	NA	NA	TGTGCCAGCAGTGCCACAGGGTGGGGGCAGCCCCAGCATTTT	CASSATGWGQPQHF